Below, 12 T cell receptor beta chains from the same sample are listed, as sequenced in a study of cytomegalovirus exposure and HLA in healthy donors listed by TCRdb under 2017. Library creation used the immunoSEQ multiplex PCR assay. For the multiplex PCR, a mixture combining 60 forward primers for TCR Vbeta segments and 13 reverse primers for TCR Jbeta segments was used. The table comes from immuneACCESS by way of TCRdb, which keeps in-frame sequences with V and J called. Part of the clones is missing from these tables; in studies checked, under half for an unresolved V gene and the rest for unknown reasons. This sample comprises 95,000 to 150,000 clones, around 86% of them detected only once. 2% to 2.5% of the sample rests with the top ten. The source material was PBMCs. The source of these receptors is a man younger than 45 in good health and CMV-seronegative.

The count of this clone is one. The CDR3 protein is CASSVEEGSGTDTQYF. CDR3 coding DNA: TGTGCCAGCAGCGTAGAAGAGGGTTCGGGGACAGATACGCAGTATTTT. This rearrangement joins TRBV9 to TRBJ2-3, with D possibly matching TRBD2 (5 bases). V lost 0 bases, J lost 3 bases, and 14 bases lay in between. In germline, CDR1 is SGDLS, CDR2 YYNGEE. The CDR3 covers 16 residues.

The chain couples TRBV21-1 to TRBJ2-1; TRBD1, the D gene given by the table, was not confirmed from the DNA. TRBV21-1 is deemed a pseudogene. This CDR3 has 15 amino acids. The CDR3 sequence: CASSKPGHRMCVQFF. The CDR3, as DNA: TGTGCCAGCAGCAAACCGGGACACAGAATGTGTGTACAGTTCTTC.

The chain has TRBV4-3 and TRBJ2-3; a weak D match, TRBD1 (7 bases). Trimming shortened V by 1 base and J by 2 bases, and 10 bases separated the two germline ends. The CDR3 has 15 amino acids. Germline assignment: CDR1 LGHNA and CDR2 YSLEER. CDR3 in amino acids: CASSQAGGYTDTQYF. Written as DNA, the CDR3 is TGCGCCAGCAGCCAAGCAGGGGGGTACACAGATACGCAGTATTTT.

CDR3: CASSLTGVNTEAFF. CDR3 nucleotides: TGTGCCAGCAGTTTAACAGGGGTGAACACTGAAGCTTTCTTT. The chain links TRBV27 to TRBJ1-1; 7 bases are shared with TRBD1. Germline V gene sequence: CDR1 MNHEY, CDR2 SMNVEV (reference sequence). The CDR3 extends over 14 amino acids. The V segment lost 2 bases and the J segment 0 bases; nucleotides outside the gene matches: 0.

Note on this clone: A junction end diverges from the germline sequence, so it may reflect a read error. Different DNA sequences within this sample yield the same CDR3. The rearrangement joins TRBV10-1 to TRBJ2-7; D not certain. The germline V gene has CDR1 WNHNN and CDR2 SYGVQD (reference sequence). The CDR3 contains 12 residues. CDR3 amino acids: CASSEAPGEQYF. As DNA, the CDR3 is TGCGCCAGTAGTGAGGCGCCAGGCGAGCAGTACTTC.

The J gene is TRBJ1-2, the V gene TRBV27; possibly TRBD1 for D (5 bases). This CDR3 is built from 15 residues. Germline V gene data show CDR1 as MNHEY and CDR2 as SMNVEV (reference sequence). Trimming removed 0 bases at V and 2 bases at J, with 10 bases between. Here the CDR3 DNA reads TGTGCCAGCAGTTTATCAGGGGTGAAGAACTATGGCTACACCTTC. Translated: CASSLSGVKNYGYTF.

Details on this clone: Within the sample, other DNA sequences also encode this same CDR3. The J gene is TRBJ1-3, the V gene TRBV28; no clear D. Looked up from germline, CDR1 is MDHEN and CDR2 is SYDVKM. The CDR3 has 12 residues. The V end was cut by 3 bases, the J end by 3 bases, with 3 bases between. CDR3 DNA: TGTGCCAGCAGTTTCGGTGGAAACACCATATATTTT. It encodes CASSFGGNTIYF.

CDR3 sequence reads: CASRLGGDPGNTIYF. DNA for the CDR3: TGCGCCAGCAGGCTGGGAGGGGATCCTGGAAACACCATATATTTT. This chain joins TRBV4-1 and TRBJ1-3, with D tentatively TRBD1 (5 bases). The CDR3 contains 15 residues. The germline V gene encodes CDR1 MGHRA and CDR2 YSYEKL. V was cut by 6 bases and J by 2 bases, with 14 bases left in between.

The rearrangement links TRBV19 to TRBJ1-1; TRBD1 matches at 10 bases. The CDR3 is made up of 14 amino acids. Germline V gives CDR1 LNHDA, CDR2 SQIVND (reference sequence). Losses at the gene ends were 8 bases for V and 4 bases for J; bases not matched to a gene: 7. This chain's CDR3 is CASALTGGGTEAFF. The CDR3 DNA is TGTGCCAGTGCGCTGACAGGGGGCGGCACTGAAGCTTTCTTT.

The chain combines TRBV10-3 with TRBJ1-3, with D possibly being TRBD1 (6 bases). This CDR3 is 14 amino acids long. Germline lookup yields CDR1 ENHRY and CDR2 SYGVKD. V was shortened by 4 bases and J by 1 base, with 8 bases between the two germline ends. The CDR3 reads CAISAGTSGNTIYF. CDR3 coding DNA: TGTGCCATCAGTGCCGGGACATCTGGAAACACCATATATTTT.

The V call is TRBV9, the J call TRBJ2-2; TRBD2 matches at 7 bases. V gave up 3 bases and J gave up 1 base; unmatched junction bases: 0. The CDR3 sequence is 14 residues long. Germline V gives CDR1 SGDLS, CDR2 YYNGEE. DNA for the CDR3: TGTGCCAGCAGCGCGGGGGGGAACACCGGGGAGCTGTTTTTT. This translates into CASSAGGNTGELFF.

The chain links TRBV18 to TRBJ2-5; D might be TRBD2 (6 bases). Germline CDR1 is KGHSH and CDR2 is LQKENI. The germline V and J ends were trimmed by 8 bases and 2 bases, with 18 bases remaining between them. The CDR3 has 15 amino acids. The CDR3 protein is CASRRGGTQQETQYF. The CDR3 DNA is TGTGCCAGCCGACGGGGAGGAACTCAACAAGAGACCCAGTACTTC.